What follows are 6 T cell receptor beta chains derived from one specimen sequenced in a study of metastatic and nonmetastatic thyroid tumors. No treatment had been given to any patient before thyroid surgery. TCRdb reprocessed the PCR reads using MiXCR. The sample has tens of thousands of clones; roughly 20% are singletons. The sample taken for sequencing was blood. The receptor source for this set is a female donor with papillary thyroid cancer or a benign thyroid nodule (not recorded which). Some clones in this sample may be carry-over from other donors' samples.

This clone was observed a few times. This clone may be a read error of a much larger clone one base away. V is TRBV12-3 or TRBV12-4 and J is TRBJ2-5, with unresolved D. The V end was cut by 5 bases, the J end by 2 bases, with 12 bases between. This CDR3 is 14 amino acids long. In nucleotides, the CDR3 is TGTGCCAGCAGTCCGCTACACAATCAAGAGACCCAGTACTTC. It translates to CASSPLHNQETQYF.

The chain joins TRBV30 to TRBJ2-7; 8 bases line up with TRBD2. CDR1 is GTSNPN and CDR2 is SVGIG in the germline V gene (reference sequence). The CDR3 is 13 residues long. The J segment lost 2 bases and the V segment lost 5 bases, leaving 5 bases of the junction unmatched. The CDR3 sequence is CAWHKAGAYEQYF. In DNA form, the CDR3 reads TGTGCCTGGCATAAAGCGGGAGCCTACGAGCAGTACTTC. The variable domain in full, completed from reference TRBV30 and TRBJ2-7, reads SQTIHQWPATLVQPVGSPLSLECTVEGTSNPNLYWYRQAAGRGLQLLFYSVGIGQISSEVPQNLSASRPQDRQFILSSKKLLLSDSGFYLCAWHKAGAYEQYFGPGTRLTVT.

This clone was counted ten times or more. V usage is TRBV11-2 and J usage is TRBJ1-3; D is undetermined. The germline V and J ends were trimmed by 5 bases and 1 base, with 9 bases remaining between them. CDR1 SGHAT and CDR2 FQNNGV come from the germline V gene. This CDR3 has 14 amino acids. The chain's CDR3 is CASSPRGSGNTIYF. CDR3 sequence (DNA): TGTGCCAGCAGCCCCCGGGGATCTGGAAACACCATATATTTT.

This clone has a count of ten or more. CDR3 amino acids: CASTGTAQETQYF. As DNA, the CDR3 is TGTGCCAGCACCGGGACGGCACAAGAGACCCAGTACTTC. The chain couples TRBV5-6 to TRBJ2-5, with D possibly called TRBD1 or TRBD2 (5 bases each). The CDR3 consists of 13 residues. Germline CDR1 and CDR2: SGHDT and YYEEEE. V gave up 6 bases and J gave up 2 bases, with 11 bases separating them.

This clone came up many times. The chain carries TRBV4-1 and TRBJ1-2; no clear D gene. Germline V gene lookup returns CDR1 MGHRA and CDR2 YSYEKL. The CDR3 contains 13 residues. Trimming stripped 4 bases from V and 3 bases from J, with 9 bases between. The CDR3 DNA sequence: TGCGCCAGCAGCCCACGGCGGGACTATGGCTACACCTTC. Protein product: CASSPRRDYGYTF.

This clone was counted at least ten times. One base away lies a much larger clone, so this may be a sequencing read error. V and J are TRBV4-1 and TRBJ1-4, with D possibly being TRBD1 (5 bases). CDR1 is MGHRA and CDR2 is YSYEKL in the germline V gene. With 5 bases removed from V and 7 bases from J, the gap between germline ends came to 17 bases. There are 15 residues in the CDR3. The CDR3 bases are TGCGCCAGCAGCTATCCCGGGACCAAGGGTGAAAAACTGTTTTTT. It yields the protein CASSYPGTKGEKLFF.